The source of this T cell receptor beta chain is a study of blood T cell repertoires in COVID-19. The cohort comprised adults aged roughly 18 to 100 years residing in approximately 25 US areas. Membership in each cohort depended on participant-reported clinical history. Libraries were prepared by immunoSEQ multiplex PCR; TCRdb keeps only in-frame clonotypes and omits some of them. The data hold approximately 280,000 clones, with 82% observed a single time. This CDR3 region has 13 residues. Trimming pared 4 bases from V and 8 bases from J, leaving 12 bases between. Germline lookup yields CDR1 MNHNY and CDR2 SVGAGI (reference sequence).

The sequenced material came from PBMCs or T cells enriched from blood (not recorded which). This sequence originates from a man aged 35-49 years who had been exposed to COVID-19. V is TRBV6-6 and J is TRBJ1-5; D is perhaps TRBD1 (6 bases). Here the CDR3 DNA reads TGTGCCAGCAGTTCCTCGGGGGCGAAGCCCCAGCATTTT. This translates into CASSSSGAKPQHF.